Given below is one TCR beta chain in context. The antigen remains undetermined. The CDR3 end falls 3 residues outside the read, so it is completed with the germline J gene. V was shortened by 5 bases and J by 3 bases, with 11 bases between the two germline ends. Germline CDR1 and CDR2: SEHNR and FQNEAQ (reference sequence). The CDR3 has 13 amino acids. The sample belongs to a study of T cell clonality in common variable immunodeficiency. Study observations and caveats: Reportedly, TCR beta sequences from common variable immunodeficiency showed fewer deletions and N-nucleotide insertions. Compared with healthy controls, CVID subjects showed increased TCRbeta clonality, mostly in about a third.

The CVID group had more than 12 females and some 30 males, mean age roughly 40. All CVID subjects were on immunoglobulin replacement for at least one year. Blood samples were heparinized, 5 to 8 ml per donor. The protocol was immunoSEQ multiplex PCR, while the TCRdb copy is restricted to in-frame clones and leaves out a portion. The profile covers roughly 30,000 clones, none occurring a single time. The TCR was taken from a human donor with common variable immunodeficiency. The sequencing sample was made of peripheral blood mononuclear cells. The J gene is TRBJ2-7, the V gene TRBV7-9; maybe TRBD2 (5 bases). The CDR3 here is CASSPGLGYEQYF. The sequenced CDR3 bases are TGTGCCAGCAGCCCTGGACTGGGCTACGAG.